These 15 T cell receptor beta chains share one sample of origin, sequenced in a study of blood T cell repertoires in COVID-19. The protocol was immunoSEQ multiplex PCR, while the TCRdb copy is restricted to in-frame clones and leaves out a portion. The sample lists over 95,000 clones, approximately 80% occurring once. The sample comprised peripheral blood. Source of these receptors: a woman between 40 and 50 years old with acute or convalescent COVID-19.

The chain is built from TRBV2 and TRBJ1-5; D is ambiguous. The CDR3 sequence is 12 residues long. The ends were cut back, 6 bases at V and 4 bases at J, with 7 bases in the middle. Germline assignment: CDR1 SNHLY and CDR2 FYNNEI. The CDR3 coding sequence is TGTGCCAGCAGGACGGGAAATCAGCCCCAGCATTTT. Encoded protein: CASRTGNQPQHF.

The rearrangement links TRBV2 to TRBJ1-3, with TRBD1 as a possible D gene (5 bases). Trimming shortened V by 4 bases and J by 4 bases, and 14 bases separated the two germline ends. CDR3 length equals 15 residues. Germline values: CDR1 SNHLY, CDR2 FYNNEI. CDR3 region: CASSVISGGGNTIYF. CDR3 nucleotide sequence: TGTGCCAGCAGTGTTATTTCCGGGGGAGGAAACACCATATATTTT.

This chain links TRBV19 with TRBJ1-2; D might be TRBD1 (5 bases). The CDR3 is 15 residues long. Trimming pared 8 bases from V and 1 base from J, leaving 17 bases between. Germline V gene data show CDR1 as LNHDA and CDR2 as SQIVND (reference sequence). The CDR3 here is CASGPGTTGNYGYTF. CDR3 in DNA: TGTGCCAGTGGCCCCGGGACTACCGGTAACTATGGCTACACCTTC. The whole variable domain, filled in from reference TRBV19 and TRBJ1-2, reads DGGITQSPKYLFRKEGQNVTLSCEQNLNHDAMYWYRQDPGQGLRLIYYSQIVNDFQKGDIAEGYSVSREKKESFPLTVTSAQKNPTAFYLCASGPGTTGNYGYTFGSGTRLTVV.

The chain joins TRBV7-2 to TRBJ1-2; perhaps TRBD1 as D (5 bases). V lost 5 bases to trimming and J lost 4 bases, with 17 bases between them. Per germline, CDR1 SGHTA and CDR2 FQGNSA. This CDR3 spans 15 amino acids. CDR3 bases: TGTGCCAGCAGCCTCCGGGGGGAGAAGCGCTATGGCTACACCTTC. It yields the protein CASSLRGEKRYGYTF.

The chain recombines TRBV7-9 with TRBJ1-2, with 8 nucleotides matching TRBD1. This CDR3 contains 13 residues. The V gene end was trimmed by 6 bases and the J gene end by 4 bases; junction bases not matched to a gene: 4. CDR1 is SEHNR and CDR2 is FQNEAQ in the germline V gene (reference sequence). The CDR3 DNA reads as TGTGCCAGCAGACGTACAGGGGGCTATGGCTACACCTTC. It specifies CASRRTGGYGYTF.

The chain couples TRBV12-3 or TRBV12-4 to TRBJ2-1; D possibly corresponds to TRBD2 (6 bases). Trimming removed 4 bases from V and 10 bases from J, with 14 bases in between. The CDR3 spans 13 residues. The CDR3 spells CASSSTPGGEQFF. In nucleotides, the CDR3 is TGTGCCAGCAGTTCCACTCCTGGGGGGGAGCAGTTCTTC.

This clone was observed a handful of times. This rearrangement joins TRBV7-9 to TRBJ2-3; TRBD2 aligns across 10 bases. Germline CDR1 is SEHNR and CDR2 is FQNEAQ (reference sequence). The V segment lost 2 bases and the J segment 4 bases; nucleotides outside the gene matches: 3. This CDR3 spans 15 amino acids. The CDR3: CASSLKAGGPDTQYF. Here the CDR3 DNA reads TGTGCCAGCAGCTTAAAAGCGGGGGGGCCAGATACGCAGTATTTT.

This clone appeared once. Here the CDR3 reads CASRNRGNTEAFF. CDR3 in DNA: TGTGCCAGCAGGAACAGGGGGAACACTGAAGCTTTCTTT. The chain joins TRBV28 to TRBJ1-1; 7 positions agree with TRBD1. V gave up 6 bases and J gave up 1 base; unmatched junction bases: 2. The CDR3 spans 13 residues. CDR1 MDHEN and CDR2 SYDVKM come from the germline V gene. Full variable domain (rest looked up from reference TRBV28 and TRBJ1-1): DVKVTQSSRYLVKRTGEKVFLECVQDMDHENMFWYRQDPGLGLRLIYFSYDVKMKEKGDIPEGYSVSREKKERFSLILESASTNQTSMYLCASRNRGNTEAFFGQGTRLTVV.

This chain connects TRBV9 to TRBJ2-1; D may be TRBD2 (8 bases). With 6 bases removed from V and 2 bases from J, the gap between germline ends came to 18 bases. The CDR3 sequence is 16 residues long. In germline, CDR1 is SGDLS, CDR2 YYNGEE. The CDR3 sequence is CASTPGGGETYNEQFF. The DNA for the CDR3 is TGTGCCAGCACCCCGGGAGGGGGCGAAACCTACAATGAGCAGTTCTTC.

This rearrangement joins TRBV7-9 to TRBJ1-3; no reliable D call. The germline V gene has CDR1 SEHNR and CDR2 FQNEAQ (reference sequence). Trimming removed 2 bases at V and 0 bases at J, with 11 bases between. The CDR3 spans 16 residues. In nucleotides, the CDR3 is TGTGCCAGCAGCTTACGTGAAGGGAGCTCTGGAAACACCATATATTTT. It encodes CASSLREGSSGNTIYF.

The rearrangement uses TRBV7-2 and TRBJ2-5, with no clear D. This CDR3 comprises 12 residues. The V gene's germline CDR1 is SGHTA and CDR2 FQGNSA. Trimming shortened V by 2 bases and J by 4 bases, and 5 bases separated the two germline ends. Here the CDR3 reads CASSLRGETQYF. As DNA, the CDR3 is TGTGCCAGCAGCTTAAGAGGAGAGACCCAGTACTTC.

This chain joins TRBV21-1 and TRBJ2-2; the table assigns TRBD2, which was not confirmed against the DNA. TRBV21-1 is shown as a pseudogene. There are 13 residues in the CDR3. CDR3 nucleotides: TGTGCCAGCAGGACGAGGGACACCGGGGAGCTGTTTTTT. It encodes CASRTRDTGELFF.

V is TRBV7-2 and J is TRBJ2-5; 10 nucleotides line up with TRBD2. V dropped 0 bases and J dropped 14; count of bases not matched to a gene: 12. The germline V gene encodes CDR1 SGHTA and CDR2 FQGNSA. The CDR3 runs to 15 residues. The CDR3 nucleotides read TGTGCCAGCAGCTTAGCACCTAGCGGGGGAGTAGAGAGTTACTTC. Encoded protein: CASSLAPSGGVESYF. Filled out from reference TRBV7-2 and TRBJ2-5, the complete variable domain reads GAGVSQSPSNKVTEKGKDVELRCDPISGHTALYWYRQSLGQGLEFLIYFQGNSAPDKSGLPSDRFSAERTGGSVSTLTIQRTQQEDSAVYLCASSLAPSGGVESYFGPGTRLLVL.

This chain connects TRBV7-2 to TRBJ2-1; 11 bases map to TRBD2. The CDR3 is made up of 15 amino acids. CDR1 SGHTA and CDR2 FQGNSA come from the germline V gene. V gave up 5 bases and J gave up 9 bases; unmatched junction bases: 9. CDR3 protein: CASSNLAGGQGEQFF. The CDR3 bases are TGTGCCAGCAGCAACTTAGCGGGGGGGCAGGGTGAGCAGTTCTTC. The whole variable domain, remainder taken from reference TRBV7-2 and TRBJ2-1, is GAGVSQSPSNKVTEKGKDVELRCDPISGHTALYWYRQSLGQGLEFLIYFQGNSAPDKSGLPSDRFSAERTGGSVSTLTIQRTQQEDSAVYLCASSNLAGGQGEQFFGPGTRLTVL.

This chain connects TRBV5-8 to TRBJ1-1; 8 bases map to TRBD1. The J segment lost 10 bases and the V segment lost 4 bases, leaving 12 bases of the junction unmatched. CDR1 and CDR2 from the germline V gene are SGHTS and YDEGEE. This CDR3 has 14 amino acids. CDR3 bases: TGTGCCAGCAGCAAACGACAGGGGACGGCAGCAGCTTTCTTT. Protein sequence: CASSKRQGTAAAFF. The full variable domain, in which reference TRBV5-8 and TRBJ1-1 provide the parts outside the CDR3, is EAGVTQSPTHLIKTRGQQATLRCSPISGHTSVYWYQQALGLGLQFLLWYDEGEERNRGNFPPRFSGRQFPNYSSELNVNALELEDSALYLCASSKRQGTAAAFFGQGTRLTVV.